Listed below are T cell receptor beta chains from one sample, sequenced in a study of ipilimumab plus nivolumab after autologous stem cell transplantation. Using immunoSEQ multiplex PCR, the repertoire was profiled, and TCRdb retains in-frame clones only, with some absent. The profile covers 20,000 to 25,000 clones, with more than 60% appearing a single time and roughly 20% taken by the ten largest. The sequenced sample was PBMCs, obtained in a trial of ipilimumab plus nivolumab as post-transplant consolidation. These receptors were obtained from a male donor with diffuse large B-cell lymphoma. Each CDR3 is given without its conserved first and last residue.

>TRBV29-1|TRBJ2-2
SVAGVTGELF
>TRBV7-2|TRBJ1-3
ASSLGGDSRASGNTIY
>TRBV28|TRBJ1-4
ASSLWSRGGKNEKLF
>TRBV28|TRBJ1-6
ASSPGQVAGSYNSPLH
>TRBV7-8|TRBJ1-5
ASSLTGDQPQH
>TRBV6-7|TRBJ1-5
ASSYYLSVVGQPQH
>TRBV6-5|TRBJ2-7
ASITRRGLSYEQY
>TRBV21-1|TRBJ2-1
ASSKALWGENNEQF
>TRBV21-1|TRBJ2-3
ARRSGGTTDTQY
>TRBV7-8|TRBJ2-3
ASSLASHTQY
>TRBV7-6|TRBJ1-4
ASRSGESEKLF
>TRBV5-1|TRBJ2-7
ASSLGQGIDEQY
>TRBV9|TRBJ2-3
ASSVGTREGTDTQY
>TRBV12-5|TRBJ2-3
ASGLTSGGTDTQY
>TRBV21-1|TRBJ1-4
ASSKADSRGEKLF
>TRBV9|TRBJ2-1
ASSVAPGASYNEQF
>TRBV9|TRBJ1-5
ASSQTGSNQPQH
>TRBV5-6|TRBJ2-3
ASSFLGPATDTQY
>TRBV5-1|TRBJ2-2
ASSSQGRTVNTGELF
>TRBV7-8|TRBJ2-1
ASSLETGTGGGF
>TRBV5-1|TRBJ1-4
ASSLGGQVNEKLF
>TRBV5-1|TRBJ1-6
ASSLVPVLYNSPLH
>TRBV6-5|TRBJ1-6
ASSTTWDNSPLH
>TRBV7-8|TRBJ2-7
ASSLGDRLGEQY
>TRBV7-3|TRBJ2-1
ASSLGSLNEQF
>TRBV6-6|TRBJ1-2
ASSHPIGTDDGYT
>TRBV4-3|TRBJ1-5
ASSQDFGLSNQPQH
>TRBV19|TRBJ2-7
ASSLVRDSLYEQY
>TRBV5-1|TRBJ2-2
ASSLISDTGELF
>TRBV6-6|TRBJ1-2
ASSYNAGAYGYT
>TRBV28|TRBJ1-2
ATSGQAYGYT
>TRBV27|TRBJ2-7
ASSLSDRGQSEQY
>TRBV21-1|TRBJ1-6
ARTMDFGSYNSPLH
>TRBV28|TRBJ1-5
ASSFQSSNQPQH
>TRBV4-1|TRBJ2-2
ASSHLLAGVGTGELF
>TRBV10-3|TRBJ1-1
AISGQAGGTGTEAF
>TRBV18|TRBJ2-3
ASSPSRTDTQY
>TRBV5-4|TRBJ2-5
ASHPPGRKETQY
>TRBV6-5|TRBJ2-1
ASSYSRVSDEQF
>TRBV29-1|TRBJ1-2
SVSGTGEAYGYT
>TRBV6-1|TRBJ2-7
ASSGQGASEQY
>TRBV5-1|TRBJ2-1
ASSPGAGQGEQF
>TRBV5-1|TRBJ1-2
ASRYDRATNGYT
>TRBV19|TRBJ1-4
ASSARGFFDEKLF
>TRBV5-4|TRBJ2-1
ASSLLTSVYNEQF